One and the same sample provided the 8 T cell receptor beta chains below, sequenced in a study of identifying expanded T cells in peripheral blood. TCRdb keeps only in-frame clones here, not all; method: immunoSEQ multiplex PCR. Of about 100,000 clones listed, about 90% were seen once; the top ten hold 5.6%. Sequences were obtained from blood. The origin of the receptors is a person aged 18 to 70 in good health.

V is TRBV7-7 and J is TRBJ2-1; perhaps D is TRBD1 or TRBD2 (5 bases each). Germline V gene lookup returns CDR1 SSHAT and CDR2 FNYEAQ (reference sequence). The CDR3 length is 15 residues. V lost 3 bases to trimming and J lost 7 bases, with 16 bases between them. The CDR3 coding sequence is TGTGCCAGCAGCTTCGGGACGGGGACGATTAATGAGCAGTTCTTC. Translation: CASSFGTGTINEQFF. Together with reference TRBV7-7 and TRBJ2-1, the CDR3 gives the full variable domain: GAGVSQSPRYKVTKRGQDVTLRCDPISSHATLYWYQQALGQGPEFLTYFNYEAQPDKSGLPSDRFSAERPEGSISTLTIQRTEQRDSAMYRCASSFGTGTINEQFFGPGTRLTVL.

The CDR3 bases are TGTGCCAGCATTACTGTTGACAGATCCGCTGAAGCTTTCTTT. Amino acids: CASITVDRSAEAFF. The V gene is TRBV7-2, the J gene TRBJ1-1; tentative D call: TRBD1 (5 bases). The ends were cut back, 7 bases at V and 6 bases at J, with 18 bases in the middle. Germline values: CDR1 SGHTA, CDR2 FQGNSA. The CDR3 spans 14 residues.

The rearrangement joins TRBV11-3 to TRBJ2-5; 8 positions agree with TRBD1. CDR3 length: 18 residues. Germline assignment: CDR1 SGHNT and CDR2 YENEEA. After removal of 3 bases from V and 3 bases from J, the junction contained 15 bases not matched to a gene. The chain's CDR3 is CASSFDYRGIPGEETQYF. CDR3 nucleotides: TGTGCCAGCAGCTTTGATTACAGGGGGATTCCGGGGGAAGAGACCCAGTACTTC.

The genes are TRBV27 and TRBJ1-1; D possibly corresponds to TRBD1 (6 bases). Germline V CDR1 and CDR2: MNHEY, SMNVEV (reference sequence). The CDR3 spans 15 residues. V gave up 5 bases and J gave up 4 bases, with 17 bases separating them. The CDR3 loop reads CASSPRGGGLTEAFF. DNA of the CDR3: TGTGCCAGCAGTCCGAGGGGTGGGGGGCTCACTGAAGCTTTCTTT.

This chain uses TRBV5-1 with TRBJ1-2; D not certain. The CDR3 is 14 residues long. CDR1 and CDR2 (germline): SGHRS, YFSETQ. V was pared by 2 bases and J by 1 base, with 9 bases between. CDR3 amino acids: CASSFSDGNYGYTF. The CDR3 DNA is TGCGCCAGCAGCTTCAGTGACGGTAACTATGGCTACACCTTC.

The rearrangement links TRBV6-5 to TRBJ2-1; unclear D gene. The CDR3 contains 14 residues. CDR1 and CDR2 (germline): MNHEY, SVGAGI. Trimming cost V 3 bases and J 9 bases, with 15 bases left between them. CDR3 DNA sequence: TGTGCCAGCAGTTATCGTGGCGAGTGGGGTGAGCAGTTCTTC. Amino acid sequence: CASSYRGEWGEQFF.

The CDR3 nucleotides are TGTGCCATCAGTGAGCCCAGGGGGGGGAGCACTGGAAACACCATATATTTT. It translates to CAISEPRGGSTGNTIYF. The V and J genes are TRBV10-3 and TRBJ1-3; 7 nucleotides agree with TRBD1. The CDR3 consists of 17 residues. Trimming at V came to 2 bases and at J to 2 bases, leaving 9 bases not matched to a gene. Germline lookup yields CDR1 ENHRY and CDR2 SYGVKD.

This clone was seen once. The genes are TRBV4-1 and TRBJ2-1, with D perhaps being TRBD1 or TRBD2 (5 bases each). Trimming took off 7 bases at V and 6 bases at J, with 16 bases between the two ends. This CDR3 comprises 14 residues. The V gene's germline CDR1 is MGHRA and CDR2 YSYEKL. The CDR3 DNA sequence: TGCGCCAGCATGGGGACCCGGGCGAGCAATGAGCAGTTCTTC. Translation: CASMGTRASNEQFF.